Given below is one T cell receptor (beta chain) in context. These data originate in a study of PD-L1 blockade in urothelial cancer. Study information: Men with urothelial cancer arising in the bladder made up twenty-five of 29 patients. Blood was subjected to analysis at 3 weeks (second dose) and 6 weeks following treatment start.

Time point: peripheral blood 6 weeks after treatment start. Individual patients had between 1 and 8 samples, taken pretreatment and on-treatment. Synthetic templates analogous to TCR were spiked into all PCRs individually. Data came from immunoSEQ multiplex PCR; TCRdb stores just in-frame clones and leaves some out. Of about 50,000 clones listed, about 82% were seen once; the top ten hold around 9.1%. Source: PBMCs, taken around atezolizumab (anti-PD-L1) treatment. This receptor was taken from a man between 70 and 80 years old with urothelial cancer.

The CDR3: CASRNPGLNTGELFF. CDR3 DNA: TGTGCCAGCAGGAATCCGGGACTTAACACCGGGGAGCTGTTTTTT. J is TRBJ2-2 and V is TRBV2, with a tentative D call TRBD2 (6 bases). The CDR3 extends over 15 amino acids. The germline V gene encodes CDR1 SNHLY and CDR2 FYNNEI. V shed 6 bases and J shed 2 bases, with 13 bases lying between them.